This entry lists 2 T cell receptor beta chains sequenced from one sample in a study of regulatory T cells in long-lasting Graves disease. Arm-PCR with iRepertoire HTBI primers amplified the CDR3 regions for these TCR beta libraries. TCRdb recomputed calls from the multiplex PCR reads with MiXCR, one row per CDR3 protein. The sample has fewer than 650,000 distinct CDR3 sequences; roughly 16% are singletons. Documented time point: newly diagnosed GD, antithyroid drugs for less than 3 months. Generation of the TCR library employed RNA extracted from PBMCs. These data are also associated with another study on T cells in Graves' hyperthyroidism and ophthalmopathy.

The specimen comprised peripheral blood mononuclear cells (PBMCs), sampled at new diagnosis, from a patient treated with antithyroid drugs. Receptors originate from a woman between 25 and 40 years old with Graves disease.

This clonotype was found once. The rearrangement joins TRBV18 to TRBJ2-7; tentatively, D is TRBD2 (5 bases). The germline gives CDR1 KGHSH, CDR2 LQKENI. Trimming stripped 4 bases from V and 7 bases from J, with 8 bases between. This CDR3 region has 11 residues. DNA of the CDR3: TGTGCCAGCTCACTCCCGGGGGAGCAGTACTTC. Its protein is CASSLPGEQYF.

This clonotype was seen many times. The V call is TRBV10-3, the J call TRBJ2-7; TRBD1 matches 12 bases. This CDR3 is 14 amino acids long. The V gene end was trimmed by 6 bases and the J gene end by 7 bases; junction bases not matched to a gene: 7. Per germline, CDR1 ENHRY and CDR2 SYGVKD. The CDR3 bases are TGTGCCATCAGGCCCGGGACAGGGGGCGGAGAGCAGTACTTC. Translated: CAIRPGTGGGEQYF.